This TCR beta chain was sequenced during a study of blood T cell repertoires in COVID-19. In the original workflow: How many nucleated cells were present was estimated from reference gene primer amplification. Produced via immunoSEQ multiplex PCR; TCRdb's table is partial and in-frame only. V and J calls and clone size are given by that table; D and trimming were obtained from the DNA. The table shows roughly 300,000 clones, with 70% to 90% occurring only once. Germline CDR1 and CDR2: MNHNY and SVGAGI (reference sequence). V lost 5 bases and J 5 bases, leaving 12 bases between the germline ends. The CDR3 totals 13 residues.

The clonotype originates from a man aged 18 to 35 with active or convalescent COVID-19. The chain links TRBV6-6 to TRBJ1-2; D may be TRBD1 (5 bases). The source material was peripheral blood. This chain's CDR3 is CASSRGAVYGYTF. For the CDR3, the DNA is TGTGCCAGCAGTCGTGGGGCCGTATATGGCTACACCTTC.